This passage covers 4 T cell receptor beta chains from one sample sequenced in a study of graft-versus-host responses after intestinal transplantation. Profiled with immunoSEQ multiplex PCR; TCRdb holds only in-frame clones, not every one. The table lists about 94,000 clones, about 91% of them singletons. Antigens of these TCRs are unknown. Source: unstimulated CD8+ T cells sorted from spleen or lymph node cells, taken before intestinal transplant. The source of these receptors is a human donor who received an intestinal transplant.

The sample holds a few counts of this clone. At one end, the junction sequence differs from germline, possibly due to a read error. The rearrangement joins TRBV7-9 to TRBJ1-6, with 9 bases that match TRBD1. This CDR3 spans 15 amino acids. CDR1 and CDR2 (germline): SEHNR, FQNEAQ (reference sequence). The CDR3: CASSLEGQGHSPLHF. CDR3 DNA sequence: TGTGCCAGCAGTTTAGAGGGACAGGGCCATTCACCCCTCCACTTT.

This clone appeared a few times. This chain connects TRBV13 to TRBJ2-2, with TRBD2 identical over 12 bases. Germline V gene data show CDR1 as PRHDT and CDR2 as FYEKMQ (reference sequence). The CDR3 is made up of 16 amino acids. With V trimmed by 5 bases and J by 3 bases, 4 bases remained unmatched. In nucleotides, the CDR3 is TGTGCCAGCAGCGAGGGACTAGCGGGCTACACCGGGGAGCTGTTTTTT. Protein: CASSEGLAGYTGELFF.

CDR3 nucleotide sequence: TGTGCCAGCAGCTTAGATCTGGGAGTCGAGCAGTACTTC. Translating gives CASSLDLGVEQYF. This chain uses TRBV7-2 with TRBJ2-7, with D possibly matching TRBD2 (5 bases). CDR1 SGHTA and CDR2 FQGNSA come from the germline V gene. With 1 base removed from V and 6 bases from J, the gap between germline ends came to 10 bases. The CDR3 is made up of 13 amino acids.

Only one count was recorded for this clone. In nucleotides, the CDR3 is TGTGCCAGCAGCTTAGGGGGGCCTGAGGGCTACACCTTC. Amino acid sequence: CASSLGGPEGYTF. This chain joins TRBV7-2 and TRBJ1-2; TRBD1 might be the D (6 bases). The V and J ends lost 1 base and 8 bases respectively, with 11 bases between them. Germline V gene sequence: CDR1 SGHTA, CDR2 FQGNSA. The CDR3 runs 13 residues.